Sequencing of this TCR beta chain was carried out in a study of shared clonotypes between healthy human individuals. Study-wide background: Per donor, three plates held CD4 naive cells, three held CD4 memory, two held CD8 naive and one held CD8 memory.

Sorted-subset replicate PCR reactions contained roughly 190 ng DNA, corresponding to about 30,000 T cell genomes. The data were produced by immunoSEQ multiplex PCR, yet TCRdb's version contains in-frame clones alone and is incomplete. Among roughly 110,000 clones listed, approximately 70% were seen once. Turning to this clone: The conserved closing phenylalanine or tryptophan is absent in this CDR3, likely reflecting a read error. It is unclear where the CDR3 begins or ends on the DNA, so no DNA is shown, and the CDR3 is as TCRdb lists it.

The length of the CDR3 is 12 amino acids, counting both ends. Germline loops: CDR1 SQVTM, CDR2 ANQGSEA. This TCR was sampled from a woman under 40 in good health. Material: memory CD8+ T cells sorted from blood. The subset denotes: CD45RO+ cells pooled with CCR7-negative TemRA cells. The V gene is TRBV29-1, the J gene TRBJ2-3; no DNA check was done on the table's D call, TRBD2. CDR3 sequence reads: CSVEDSGLLMLL.